The 27 T cell receptor beta chains below all came from one sample that was sequenced in a study of cytomegalovirus exposure and HLA in healthy donors. This PCR relied on a set of 60 Vbeta primers and 13 Jbeta primers. This table comes from immunoSEQ multiplex PCR, and its TCRdb copy is limited to in-frame clones, with some not included. Of 190,000 or so clones in the sample, over 75% are singletons; the top ten hold roughly 10%. Sequencing was done on a sample of PBMCs. The receptors here all came from a woman aged 45-59 years in good health and CMV-seropositive.

The V call is TRBV9, the J call TRBJ1-6; TRBD1 is a possible D gene (6 bases). The CDR3 spans 15 residues. In germline, CDR1 is SGDLS, CDR2 YYNGEE. V was trimmed by 2 bases and J by 8 bases, leaving 14 bases between them. In DNA, the CDR3 is TGTGCCAGCAGCGTGGGGGCGCCGCCGGATTCACCCCTCCACTTT. Protein product: CASSVGAPPDSPLHF.

The V gene is TRBV9, the J gene TRBJ1-2, with 10 bases fitting TRBD1. The CDR3 sequence is 15 residues long. V lost 3 bases, J lost 5 bases, and 7 bases stayed unmatched. Germline assignment: CDR1 SGDLS and CDR2 YYNGEE. The CDR3 loop reads CASSGDRGRGYGYTF. CDR3 sequence (DNA): TGTGCCAGCAGCGGCGACAGGGGGCGCGGGTATGGCTACACCTTC.

The rearrangement uses TRBV6-5 and TRBJ1-5; D ambiguous. The germline V gene has CDR1 MNHEY and CDR2 SVGAGI. Deletions cut 3 bases from V and 3 bases from J, with 12 bases between. The CDR3 loop spans 15 amino acids. The DNA of the CDR3 is TGTGCCAGCAGTTATTCGGGGTTTAACAATCAGCCCCAGCATTTT. This encodes CASSYSGFNNQPQHF.

The chain combines TRBV7-9 with TRBJ2-1, with TRBD1 matching 7 bases. CDR1 is SEHNR, CDR2 FQNEAQ, per germline (reference sequence). The junction had 12 bases not matched to a gene; V was cut back by 7 bases and J by 3 bases. This CDR3 has 16 residues. In nucleotides, the CDR3 is TGTGCCAGCAAACAGCGTGGGGACAGTCTCTACAATGAGCAGTTCTTC. Translating it yields CASKQRGDSLYNEQFF.

The gene calls are TRBV28 and TRBJ2-7; TRBD1 is a possible D gene (6 bases). V lost 2 bases to trimming and J lost 3 bases, with 8 bases between them. This CDR3 has 13 amino acids. CDR1 and CDR2 (germline): MDHEN, SYDVKM. This chain's CDR3 is CASSLEQGYEQYF. Written as DNA, the CDR3 is TGTGCCAGCAGTTTAGAACAGGGCTACGAGCAGTACTTC.

Note on this clone: Germline and junction disagree at one end, which may indicate a read error. The gene calls are TRBV7-9 and TRBJ1-1, with 8 nucleotides matching TRBD1. The CDR3 spans 16 residues. The germline V gene encodes CDR1 SEHNR and CDR2 FQNEAQ (reference sequence). In nucleotides, the CDR3 is TGTTCCAGCAGCTCCCAGGGGGCCGTGAGAAACACTGAAGCTTTCTTT. It encodes CSSSSQGAVRNTEAFF.

The chain combines TRBV6-5 with TRBJ1-1, with D unclear. This CDR3 spans 12 amino acids. The germline V gene encodes CDR1 MNHEY and CDR2 SVGAGI. Trimming removed 5 bases at V and 5 bases at J, with 9 bases between. The CDR3 region has the DNA TGTGCCAGCAGTAACAGACGGACTGAAGCTTTCTTT. Encoded protein: CASSNRRTEAFF.

A few counts support this clone. The chain couples TRBV4-1 to TRBJ1-4; tentative D call: TRBD1 (6 bases). The CDR3 is 16 amino acids. Germline CDR1 is MGHRA and CDR2 is YSYEKL. V was clipped by 4 bases and J by 7 bases, with 19 bases between them. In nucleotides, the CDR3 is TGCGCCAGCAGCCTACTAAGGGGGTGGAGACTTGAAAAACTGTTTTTT. Its protein product is CASSLLRGWRLEKLFF.

The chain employs TRBV27 and TRBJ1-1; a possible D gene is TRBD1 (6 bases). Per the germline V gene, CDR1 is MNHEY and CDR2 is SMNVEV (reference sequence). This CDR3 has 13 residues. V lost 3 bases and J lost 2, with 7 bases in between. In nucleotides, the CDR3 is TGTGCCAGCAGTTTGGGGGCCAACACTGAAGCTTTCTTT. It specifies CASSLGANTEAFF.

The V and J genes are TRBV30 and TRBJ1-4, with unresolved D. Per the germline V gene, CDR1 is GTSNPN and CDR2 is SVGIG (reference sequence). V lost 2 bases and J lost 0, with 7 bases in between. CDR3 size: 14 residues. The CDR3 here is CAWSYDSTNEKLFF. CDR3 coding DNA: TGTGCCTGGAGTTACGACTCAACTAATGAAAAACTGTTTTTT.

In this sample, this clone turned up once. The CDR3 region is CSVLGLVGGGYTF. CDR3 coding DNA: TGCAGCGTCCTAGGGCTCGTAGGGGGTGGCTACACCTTC. This chain connects TRBV29-1 to TRBJ1-2; a possible D gene is TRBD1 (6 bases). The V gene lost 6 bases and the J gene lost 7 bases, with 18 bases spanning the gap. The CDR3 sequence is 13 residues long. Germline CDR1 is SQVTM and CDR2 is ANQGSEA.

The V call is TRBV7-8, the J call TRBJ1-5, with 7 bases that match TRBD1. Losses at the gene ends were 5 bases for V and 5 bases for J; bases not matched to a gene: 3. Looked up from germline, CDR1 is SGHVS and CDR2 is FQNEAQ. This CDR3 contains 13 residues. Here the CDR3 reads CASSRQGDQPQHF. In DNA form, the CDR3 reads TGTGCCAGCAGCCGACAGGGTGATCAGCCCCAGCATTTT.

This chain connects TRBV6-1 to TRBJ1-4; a weak D match, TRBD1 (6 bases). This CDR3 contains 12 residues. Trimming stripped 6 bases from V and 10 bases from J, with 12 bases between. CDR1 and CDR2 from the germline V gene are MNHNS and SASEGT. The CDR3 loop reads CASSETRGKLFF. The CDR3 DNA sequence: TGTGCCAGCAGCGAAACCAGGGGAAAACTGTTTTTT.

The CDR3 DNA reads TGTGCCAGTAGTCCAGACAGAGCCTCTGGAAACACCATATATTTT. This translates into CASSPDRASGNTIYF. V is TRBV19 and J is TRBJ1-3; D perhaps matches TRBD1 (5 bases). The CDR3 is made up of 15 amino acids. V dropped 5 bases and J dropped 0 bases, with 11 bases sitting between them. Germline CDR1 LNHDA, CDR2 SQIVND (reference sequence).

V is TRBV18 and J is TRBJ1-3, with 7 bases fitting TRBD1. The CDR3 covers 18 residues. Trimming cost V 2 bases and J 1 base; bases outside gene matches: 11. CDR1 and CDR2 (germline): KGHSH, LQKENI. The CDR3 reads CASSPERSGTASGNTIYF. DNA for the CDR3: TGTGCCAGCTCACCAGAAAGATCCGGGACAGCTTCTGGAAACACCATATATTTT.

CDR3 in DNA: TGCGCCAGCAGTGAGGGCGGGGGGGCCGAGACCCAGTACTTC. Amino acid sequence: CASSEGGGAETQYF. This chain uses TRBV10-1 with TRBJ2-5, with 9 bases lining up with TRBD2. Germline V gives CDR1 WNHNN, CDR2 SYGVQD (reference sequence). CDR3 length: 14 residues. Unmatched junction bases numbered 3, after V lost 2 bases and J lost 5 bases.

This clone appeared once. The rearrangement uses TRBV5-1 and TRBJ2-1, with D possibly matching TRBD2 (5 bases). From germline, CDR1 is SGHRS and CDR2 YFSETQ. The V end lost 0 bases, the J end lost 7 bases, and 11 bases lay between the germline ends. The CDR3 totals 14 residues. The CDR3 nucleotides read TGCGCCAGCAGCTTGGTATTCGGAGGAAATGAGCAGTTCTTC. Its translation: CASSLVFGGNEQFF.

The rearrangement uses TRBV5-1 and TRBJ2-5; D is possibly TRBD1 (5 bases). V lost 4 bases and J 5 bases, leaving 12 bases between the germline ends. The germline V gene has CDR1 SGHRS and CDR2 YFSETQ. The CDR3 contains 13 residues. The CDR3 bases are TGCGCCAGCAGCCAACAGGTGTACGAGACCCAGTACTTC. Amino acid sequence: CASSQQVYETQYF.

This chain links TRBV7-2 with TRBJ2-5, with 7 bases lining up with TRBD1. This CDR3 is 14 amino acids long. Germline-derived CDR1 and CDR2 are SGHTA and FQGNSA. V lost 6 bases, J lost 5 bases, and 9 bases stayed unmatched. CDR3 in amino acids: CASSKQGQQETQYF. CDR3 DNA: TGTGCCAGCAGTAAACAGGGGCAGCAGGAGACCCAGTACTTC.

The rearrangement uses TRBV5-1 and TRBJ1-3; the D gene is possibly TRBD1 (5 bases). CDR1 and CDR2 from the germline V gene are SGHRS and YFSETQ. The V end was cut by 2 bases, the J end by 0 bases, with 9 bases between. This CDR3 spans 15 amino acids. CDR3 in amino acids: CASSLQAYSGNTIYF. In nucleotides, the CDR3 is TGCGCCAGCAGCTTACAGGCTTACTCTGGAAACACCATATATTTT.

V and J are TRBV11-2 and TRBJ1-2; 8 bases align to TRBD1. Trimming cost V 5 bases and J 3 bases; bases outside gene matches: 5. Germline V gives CDR1 SGHAT, CDR2 FQNNGV. The CDR3 length is 14 residues. CDR3 sequence (DNA): TGTGCCAGCAGCCCCGGACAGGGAGACTATGGCTACACCTTC. It codes for CASSPGQGDYGYTF.

The table lists this clone with a few counts. The rearrangement links TRBV14 to TRBJ1-2; D is perhaps TRBD1 (5 bases). Trimming shortened V by 6 bases and J by 12 bases, and 17 bases separated the two germline ends. The CDR3 extends over 12 amino acids. Germline V gene data show CDR1 as SGHDN and CDR2 as FVKESK. In nucleotides, the CDR3 is TGTGCCAGCAGACCTTCCGCAGGGATTCACACCTTC. As protein: CASRPSAGIHTF.

The rearrangement uses TRBV4-1 and TRBJ1-4, with D possibly matching TRBD1 (5 bases). Germline CDR1 is MGHRA and CDR2 is YSYEKL. CDR3 length: 17 amino acids. Trimming shortened V by 0 bases and J by 0 bases, and 11 bases separated the two germline ends. CDR3 loop: CASSQERGHATNEKLFF. The CDR3 DNA sequence: TGCGCCAGCAGCCAAGAAAGGGGCCATGCAACTAATGAAAAACTGTTTTTT.

This clone was picked up a small number of times. This sequence joins TRBV6-5 and TRBJ1-3, with D perhaps matching TRBD1 (6 bases). The V gene's germline CDR1 is MNHEY and CDR2 SVGAGI. V dropped 6 bases and J dropped 4 bases, with 13 bases sitting between them. The CDR3 sequence is 14 residues long. The CDR3 nucleotides read TGTGCCAGCAGGAAACAGGGAGAAGGAAACACCATATATTTT. This translates into CASRKQGEGNTIYF.

This rearrangement joins TRBV5-1 to TRBJ1-3; 7 bases are shared with TRBD1. The CDR3 totals 15 residues. Germline V lookup: CDR1 SGHRS, CDR2 YFSETQ. V lost 0 bases and J lost 6; bases outside the gene matches: 6. CDR3 loop: CASSLDAGGTNTIYF. Here the CDR3 DNA reads TGCGCCAGCAGCTTGGATGCAGGGGGTACAAACACCATATATTTT.

This clone was found once. This sequence joins TRBV5-8 and TRBJ1-6; D is ambiguous. V was clipped by 0 bases and J by 0 bases, with 7 bases between them. CDR3 length equals 16 residues. Germline V gene lookup returns CDR1 SGHTS and CDR2 YDEGEE. CDR3 region: CASSLGRSSYNSPLHF. DNA for the CDR3: TGTGCCAGCAGCTTGGGGAGGAGCTCCTATAATTCACCCCTCCACTTT.

V and J are TRBV14 and TRBJ2-7; 7 nucleotides line up with TRBD2. This CDR3 contains 17 residues. The germline CDR1 and CDR2 sequences are SGHDN and FVKESK. The V and J ends lost 3 bases and 3 bases, in that order; junction bases with no gene match: 14. The CDR3 here is CASSHDDLASGIYEQYF. The CDR3 DNA sequence: TGTGCCAGCAGCCACGACGACTTGGCTAGCGGAATCTACGAGCAGTACTTC. Full variable domain (missing parts from reference TRBV14 and TRBJ2-7): EAGVTQFPSHSVIEKGQTVTLRCDPISGHDNLYWYRRVMGKEIKFLLHFVKESKQDESGMPNNRFLAERTGGTYSTLKVQPAELEDSGVYFCASSHDDLASGIYEQYFGPGTRLTVT.